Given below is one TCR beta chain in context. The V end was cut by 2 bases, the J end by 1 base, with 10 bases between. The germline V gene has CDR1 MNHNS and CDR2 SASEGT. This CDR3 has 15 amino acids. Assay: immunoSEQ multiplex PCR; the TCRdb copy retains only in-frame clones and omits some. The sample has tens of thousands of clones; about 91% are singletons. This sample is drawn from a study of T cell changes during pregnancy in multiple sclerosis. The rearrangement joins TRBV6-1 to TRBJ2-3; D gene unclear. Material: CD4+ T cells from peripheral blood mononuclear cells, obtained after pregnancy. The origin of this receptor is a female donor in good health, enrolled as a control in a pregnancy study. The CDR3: CASSELSPGTDTQYF. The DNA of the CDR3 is TGTGCCAGCAGTGAATTGAGTCCTGGCACAGATACGCAGTATTTT.